Listed below are T cell receptor beta chains from one sample, sequenced in a study of cytomegalovirus exposure and HLA in healthy donors. Some clones are missing from TCRdb's copy, which holds only in-frame ones; the method was immunoSEQ multiplex PCR. This sample has about 92,000 clones, with roughly 81% found just once. Sequencing input: PBMCs. Receptor source: a woman between 18 and 30 years old in good health and CMV-seropositive. The conserved cysteine and the conserved F or W are not part of the CDR3 here. The D gene is left open where the match is weak. The size entry is marked missing in some rows and otherwise reads once, few, many or a size class.

v_gene,d_gene,abundance,CDR3aa
TRBV19,TRBD2,NA,ASSIGGTSGRAYNEQF
TRBV2,TRBD2,NA,ASNGGGLSETQY
TRBV29-1,TRBD1,NA,SVDGGQSRSEAF
TRBV5-1,TRBD1,NA,ASSNRQGLNTEAF
TRBV30,NA,NA,AWSVLTGGSYNEQF
TRBV4-1,TRBD2,NA,ASSQGTGTSGDEQF
TRBV6-1,NA,few,ASLGWSGYEQY
TRBV4-1,TRBD1,NA,ASSPFLTGGKETQY
TRBV7-2,NA,few,ASSVDSAQPQH
TRBV6-5,TRBD2,NA,ASSYGRGAPMETQY
TRBV5-8,TRBD1,NA,ASSAILGTGASSYNSPLH
TRBV4-1,TRBD2,NA,ASSDTFSGRETQY
TRBV4-1,NA,NA,ASSQASYEKLF
TRBV19,TRBD1,once,ASSIAGGRYQPQH
TRBV27,NA,NA,ATSSPLTGLRNYGYT
TRBV2,TRBD1,NA,ASSATGDEQY
TRBV4-2,NA,NA,ASSQETQGNQPQH
TRBV15,NA,NA,ATSPRQASPGANVLT
TRBV15,TRBD1,once,ATSRVRGREKLF
TRBV5-4,NA,NA,ASSLSTSSHFQETQY
TRBV4-1,NA,NA,ASSQFVRTDTQY
TRBV29-1,NA,NA,SVLGVPNSRYEQY
TRBV6-1,NA,NA,ASSELAERYEQY
TRBV2,NA,NA,ASSESRAYGYT
TRBV10-3,NA,NA,AISVVGELF
TRBV6-5,NA,once,ASSYSGGEYTQY
TRBV5-4,NA,NA,ASSSQETQY
TRBV28,TRBD1,once,ASSPVGRGLFNQPQH
TRBV2,TRBD1,NA,ASDETGIVS
TRBV28,NA,NA,ASRPDWTSTDTQY
TRBV5-1,TRBD1,few,ASSLAQGSNEQY
TRBV2,NA,NA,ASSEWQASGEKLF
TRBV7-9,NA,NA,ASSSSSNQPQH
TRBV19,TRBD1,NA,ASSPRTGGEKLF
TRBV6-5,NA,NA,ASSPRDRNTGELF
TRBV30,TRBD2,NA,AWTSGRSSYEQY
TRBV7-2,NA,NA,ASSFDGGYEQF
TRBV6-5,NA,NA,ASSSQGYEQY
TRBV19,TRBD1,NA,ASSMADRGYGYT
TRBV5-6,TRBD1,NA,ASSLRGQVGDSNQPQH
TRBV9,NA,NA,ASSRGGSYEQY
TRBV14,NA,NA,ASSQVFGDTNTGELF
TRBV5-6,TRBD1,NA,ASSPGTGHLALH
TRBV6-4,TRBD2,few,ASSDSAGADTQY
TRBV4-1,TRBD1,NA,ASSLGTGTYEQY
TRBV27,NA,NA,ASLHPGNTEAF
TRBV27,NA,NA,ASSFQSGTGELF
TRBV15,NA,once,ATSSRRAKNIQY
TRBV4-1,NA,few,ASSHSSGSATNEKLF
TRBV6-1,NA,NA,ASSGRGTHNEQF
TRBV6-6,TRBD1,NA,ASSPPGGWTEAF
TRBV28,TRBD1,NA,ASSLFLTQGAINIQY
TRBV10-3,NA,NA,AISEQGYEQY
TRBV28,TRBD2,NA,ASSGTSGSNEQF